These 27 T cell receptor beta chains originate from one sample sequenced in a study of beta chain features in type 1 diabetes. Every bit of the isolated RNA underwent reverse transcription, so sequencing read expressed TCRB transcripts. The data were produced by immunoSEQ multiplex PCR, yet TCRdb's version contains in-frame clones alone and is incomplete. The sample shows roughly 180,000 clones, less than 15% of them seen only once. Sample: central memory CD4+ T cells from blood. These receptors were obtained from a woman aged 18-35 years in good health.

The table lists this clone with many counts. V gene TRBV9 combines with J gene TRBJ1-2, with D possibly matching TRBD1 (6 bases). The CDR3 spans 14 residues. CDR1 is SGDLS and CDR2 is YYNGEE in the germline V gene. Between the trimmed V and J ends, which lost 5 bases and 2 bases, there was a span of 13 bases. In nucleotides, the CDR3 is TGTGCCAGCAGGGACGAGAGGGGGAACTATGGCTACACCTTC. This sequence encodes CASRDERGNYGYTF. The whole variable domain, remainder taken from reference TRBV9 and TRBJ1-2, is DSGVTQTPKHLITATGQRVTLRCSPRSGDLSVYWYQQSLDQGLQFLIQYYNGEERAKGNILERFSAQQFPDLHSELNLSSLELGDSALYFCASRDERGNYGYTFGSGTRLTVV.

This clone was found a few times. The same CDR3 also results from other DNA sequences found in this sample. The chain combines TRBV18 with TRBJ2-5; perhaps TRBD2 as D (6 bases). CDR1 is KGHSH, CDR2 LQKENI, per germline. V was clipped by 3 bases and J by 5 bases, with 7 bases between them. The CDR3 sequence is 12 residues long. The CDR3 DNA reads TGTGCCAGCTCACCCCGGGGGGAGACCCAGTACTTC. This translates into CASSPRGETQYF.

A few counts support this clone. This chain connects TRBV4-2 to TRBJ2-3; the match to TRBD2 covers 10 bases. V was clipped by 0 bases and J by 6 bases; unmatched bases: 6. Germline V CDR1 and CDR2: LGHNA, YNFKEQ. The CDR3 consists of 16 residues. In DNA form, the CDR3 reads TGTGCCAGCAGCCAAGACAGCGGGAGGGCCTCCGATACGCAGTATTTT. This translates into CASSQDSGRASDTQYF.

The chain employs TRBV6-6 and TRBJ2-3, with D perhaps TRBD2 (5 bases). Germline CDR1 reads MNHNY; CDR2 reads SVGAGI (reference sequence). V shed 0 bases and J shed 6 bases, with 7 bases lying between them. This CDR3 is 13 amino acids long. This CDR3 is CASSYSRADTQYF. The CDR3 DNA follows: TGTGCCAGCAGTTACTCGAGGGCCGATACGCAGTATTTT.

This clone was seen only a few times. The chain joins TRBV2 to TRBJ2-5; a possible D gene is TRBD2 (5 bases). The CDR3 spans 12 residues. V was clipped by 7 bases and J by 5 bases, with 11 bases between them. Per germline, CDR1 SNHLY and CDR2 FYNNEI. CDR3 protein: CASTPVAETQYF. The CDR3 coding sequence is TGTGCCAGCACTCCGGTAGCGGAGACCCAGTACTTC.

The chain has TRBV7-2 and TRBJ1-1, with TRBD1 identical over 9 bases. Germline V CDR1 and CDR2: SGHTA, FQGNSA. With V trimmed by 3 bases and J by 5 bases, 7 bases remained unmatched. The CDR3 is made up of 15 amino acids. CDR3 nucleotide sequence: TGTGCCAGCAGCTTCTGGGGACAGGGCAGGACTGAAGCTTTCTTT. Residues: CASSFWGQGRTEAFF.

The chain is built from TRBV4-1 and TRBJ2-3, with D possibly being TRBD1 (6 bases). There are 18 residues in the CDR3. Germline V gene lookup returns CDR1 MGHRA and CDR2 YSYEKL. V gave up 0 bases and J gave up 0 bases, with 16 bases separating them. The CDR3 is CASSQDRPGASSTDTQYF. The CDR3 DNA reads TGCGCCAGCAGCCAAGATCGACCAGGGGCCTCTAGCACAGATACGCAGTATTTT.

This clone came up many times. The rearrangement links TRBV30 to TRBJ2-5; 7 nucleotides match TRBD1. Looked up from germline, CDR1 is GTSNPN and CDR2 is SVGIG (reference sequence). CDR3 length: 13 residues. The trim removed 4 bases at V and 4 bases at J, leaving 6 bases unmatched. The CDR3 DNA follows: TGTGCCTGGACGCGACAGGGCCCAGAGACCCAGTACTTC. Translating it yields CAWTRQGPETQYF.

The gene calls are TRBV19 and TRBJ2-3, with TRBD2 matching 14 bases. CDR1 LNHDA and CDR2 SQIVND come from the germline V gene (reference sequence). CDR3 length equals 15 residues. The ends lost 7 bases at V and 4 bases at J; junction bases unmatched: 4. The CDR3 DNA is TGTGCCAGTATGCCGGGACTAGCGGGAGCAGATACGCAGTATTTT. It is translated as CASMPGLAGADTQYF.

In its sample, this clone was seen a few times. This sequence joins TRBV6-1 and TRBJ1-5; a possible D gene is TRBD1 (5 bases). Per germline, CDR1 MNHNS and CDR2 SASEGT. Trimming removed 1 base at V and 5 bases at J, with 9 bases between. The CDR3 contains 14 residues. The DNA for the CDR3 is TGTGCCAGCAGTGAAGGGGGCGAGGATCAGCCCCAGCATTTT. Protein product: CASSEGGEDQPQHF.

This clone was found a few times. The rearrangement links TRBV2 to TRBJ1-5; D is possibly TRBD1 (6 bases). This CDR3 is built from 17 residues. Germline-derived CDR1 and CDR2 are SNHLY and FYNNEI. Between the trimmed V and J ends, which lost 6 bases and 4 bases, there was a span of 22 bases. The CDR3 reads CASRKDSLLTSNQPQHF. Here the CDR3 DNA reads TGTGCCAGCAGGAAGGACAGCTTATTAACCTCTAATCAGCCCCAGCATTTT.

V is TRBV2 and J is TRBJ1-5; TRBD1 matches at 9 bases. CDR1 and CDR2 (germline): SNHLY, FYNNEI. CDR3 size: 14 residues. Unmatched junction bases numbered 9, after V lost 8 bases and J lost 7 bases. As DNA, the CDR3 is TGTGCCAGCGCCCAACAGGGGGCAAGACAGCCCCAGCATTTT. Protein: CASAQQGARQPQHF.

This clone was counted a few times. The V and J genes are TRBV9 and TRBJ2-7; D may be TRBD2 (6 bases). V shed 0 bases and J shed 2 bases, with 15 bases lying between them. The CDR3 is 16 amino acids. Germline values: CDR1 SGDLS, CDR2 YYNGEE. CDR3 nucleotides: TGTGCCAGCAGCGTAGGTTTTAGCGGATCAACCTACGAGCAGTACTTC. Translated, it gives CASSVGFSGSTYEQYF.

CDR3 sequence: CASSPDQGSSEQYF. The CDR3 nucleotides are TGTGCCAGCTCACCCGACCAGGGAAGTAGCGAGCAGTACTTC. The chain recombines TRBV18 with TRBJ2-7, with D tentatively TRBD1 (5 bases). This CDR3 contains 14 residues. V was clipped by 3 bases and J by 6 bases, with 15 bases between them. Germline CDR1 KGHSH, CDR2 LQKENI. The complete variable domain, with remaining parts taken from reference TRBV18 and TRBJ2-7, reads NAGVMQNPRHLVRRRGQEARLRCSPMKGHSHVYWYRQLPEEGLKFMVYLQKENIIDESGMPKERFSAEFPKEGPSILRIQQVVRGDSAAYFCASSPDQGSSEQYFGPGTRLTVT.

The chain combines TRBV7-9 with TRBJ1-2, with D unresolved. CDR1 and CDR2 (germline): SEHNR, FQNEAQ (reference sequence). CDR3 length equals 17 residues. The V gene lost 2 bases and the J gene lost 2 bases, with 18 bases spanning the gap. The CDR3 is CASSLSGRVGVNYGYTF. In DNA form, the CDR3 reads TGTGCCAGCAGCTTAAGTGGGAGAGTCGGCGTGAACTATGGCTACACCTTC.

This clone was counted only a few times. The gene calls are TRBV28 and TRBJ1-5, with 11 bases fitting TRBD1. Germline loops: CDR1 MDHEN, CDR2 SYDVKM. Trimming removed 6 bases from V and 7 bases from J; junction bases left unmatched: 8. The CDR3 runs 15 residues. DNA of the CDR3: TGTGCCAGCAGCCGGGGACAGGGGGTGCGACAGCCCCAGCATTTT. Translating gives CASSRGQGVRQPQHF.

Only a few counts were recorded for this clone. The chain couples TRBV7-3 to TRBJ2-7, with 9 bases fitting TRBD1. Germline-derived CDR1 and CDR2 are SGHTA and FQGTGA. This CDR3 region has 13 residues. With V trimmed by 5 bases and J by 3 bases, 2 bases remained unmatched. In nucleotides, the CDR3 is TGTGCCAGCAGCCCGGGACAGGGCTACGAGCAGTACTTC. This sequence encodes CASSPGQGYEQYF.

V is TRBV7-2 and J is TRBJ2-1; D might be TRBD2 (6 bases). The CDR3 extends over 16 amino acids. Trimming removed 5 bases from V and 7 bases from J, with 21 bases in between. Germline values: CDR1 SGHTA, CDR2 FQGNSA. The chain's CDR3 is CASSQVSRGWGNEQFF. DNA for the CDR3: TGTGCCAGCAGCCAGGTCTCTCGGGGGTGGGGAAATGAGCAGTTCTTC.

This rearrangement joins TRBV7-2 to TRBJ1-5, with a weak D call TRBD1 (5 bases). The CDR3 is made up of 16 amino acids. V lost 1 base, J lost 1 base, and 11 bases lay in between. Germline CDR1 is SGHTA and CDR2 is FQGNSA. CDR3 in DNA: TGTGCCAGCAGCTTAGTTGACGCAGGGAGCAATCAGCCCCAGCATTTT. Protein sequence: CASSLVDAGSNQPQHF. The full variable domain, rest sourced from reference TRBV7-2 and TRBJ1-5, is GAGVSQSPSNKVTEKGKDVELRCDPISGHTALYWYRQSLGQGLEFLIYFQGNSAPDKSGLPSDRFSAERTGGSVSTLTIQRTQQEDSAVYLCASSLVDAGSNQPQHFGDGTRLSIL.

As DNA, the CDR3 is TGTGCCAGCAGCTTAGGTGGCGAAGCTTTCTTT. Protein: CASSLGGEAFF. The rearrangement uses TRBV7-3 and TRBJ1-1, with D unclear. Trimming took off 2 bases at V and 8 bases at J, with 6 bases between the two ends. This CDR3 region has 11 residues. The germline gives CDR1 SGHTA, CDR2 FQGTGA.

This chain uses TRBV2 with TRBJ1-1; 9 bases fit TRBD1. Germline-derived CDR1 and CDR2 are SNHLY and FYNNEI. V lost 8 bases and J lost 10; bases outside the gene matches: 8. The CDR3 contains 12 residues. Here the CDR3 reads CASAGQGGGAFF. CDR3 DNA sequence: TGTGCCAGCGCGGGACAGGGCGGCGGAGCTTTCTTT.

The V gene is TRBV13, the J gene TRBJ2-3; possibly TRBD1 for D (5 bases). From germline, CDR1 is PRHDT and CDR2 FYEKMQ (reference sequence). V was shortened by 0 bases and J by 0 bases, with 13 bases between the two germline ends. There are 17 residues in the CDR3. The CDR3 reads CASSLGRVDSSTDTQYF. Here the CDR3 DNA reads TGTGCCAGCAGCTTAGGCCGCGTCGACAGCAGCACAGATACGCAGTATTTT.

CDR3 bases: TGTGCCAGCAAGGCGGGAGGGCCCTACAATGAGCAGTTCTTC. Its translation: CASKAGGPYNEQFF. The chain combines TRBV7-2 with TRBJ2-1; TRBD2 matches at 9 bases. In germline, CDR1 is SGHTA, CDR2 FQGNSA. The CDR3 consists of 14 residues. V trimming: 7 bases; J trimming: 2 bases; junction bases outside the gene matches: 3.

This clone was picked up a small number of times. The rearrangement joins TRBV5-4 to TRBJ2-4, with D perhaps TRBD2 (5 bases). Trimming took off 4 bases at V and 7 bases at J, with 9 bases between the two ends. This CDR3 spans 12 amino acids. Germline CDR1 reads SGHNT; CDR2 reads YYREEE (reference sequence). The chain's CDR3 is CASSLERNIQYF. The CDR3 nucleotides read TGTGCCAGCAGCCTAGAGCGGAACATTCAGTACTTC.

This sequence joins TRBV11-2 and TRBJ2-3, with 12 nucleotides matching TRBD2. CDR3 length: 14 amino acids. Germline V lookup: CDR1 SGHAT, CDR2 FQNNGV. Germline trimming cut 5 bases from V and 5 bases from J; bases unmatched to any gene: 2. The CDR3 sequence is CASSPGLAGDTQYF. The CDR3 region has the DNA TGTGCCAGCAGCCCGGGACTAGCGGGAGATACGCAGTATTTT.

V usage is TRBV2 and J usage is TRBJ2-7, with 8 bases fitting TRBD2. Trimming cost V 5 bases and J 5 bases; bases outside gene matches: 5. CDR1 and CDR2 from the germline V gene are SNHLY and FYNNEI. This CDR3 is 13 amino acids long. The chain's CDR3 is CASSQRELHEQYF. The DNA for the CDR3 is TGTGCCAGCAGTCAGCGGGAGTTACACGAGCAGTACTTC.

The chain carries TRBV4-2 and TRBJ2-1, with 7 bases that match TRBD2. CDR3 length: 17 residues. Germline lookup yields CDR1 LGHNA and CDR2 YNFKEQ. The J segment lost 1 base and the V segment lost 2 bases, leaving 8 bases of the junction unmatched. The CDR3 spells CASSQRLASISYNEQFF. Here the CDR3 DNA reads TGTGCCAGCAGCCAACGACTAGCTTCCATTTCCTACAATGAGCAGTTCTTC.